This T cell receptor beta chain was captured in a study of blood T cell repertoires in COVID-19. As for the study in general: Collection of acute and convalescent COVID-19 samples took place in the United States, Italy and Spain. PBMCs, B-cell-depleted T cells, or T cells provided the cDNA or gDNA that made up the material.

The method was immunoSEQ multiplex PCR; TCRdb's version includes in-frame clones alone and lacks a portion of them. The profile shows about 150,000 clones, roughly 86% of them singletons. The CDR3 is 16 residues long. V was clipped by 2 bases and J by 0 bases; unmatched bases: 6. Looked up from germline, CDR1 is LGHNA and CDR2 is YNFKEQ. The TCR was taken from a woman between 50 and 59 years old with acute or convalescent COVID-19. The chain is built from TRBV4-2 and TRBJ2-7; TRBD2 agrees at 8 bases. Sequences were obtained from peripheral blood. CDR3 DNA sequence: TGTGCCAGCAGCCAACCTAGCGGGCTGAGCTCCTACGAGCAGTACTTC. Translated, it gives CASSQPSGLSSYEQYF.